This T cell receptor beta chain is from a study of shared clonotypes between healthy human individuals. The CDR3 has 13 residues. Germline CDR1 reads WSHSY; CDR2 reads SAAADI. The trim removed 5 bases at V and 5 bases at J, leaving 1 base unmatched. The method was immunoSEQ multiplex PCR; TCRdb's version includes in-frame clones alone and lacks a portion of them. The sample includes over 2 million clones, around 92% of them seen just once. Points on this clone: The sample has other DNA sequences that encode this CDR3 too.

This TCR derives from a man younger than 35 in good health. Some clones in this sample may be carry-over from other donors' samples. This chain connects TRBV10-2 to TRBJ2-1; 9 nucleotides line up with TRBD1. The sample taken for sequencing was naive CD4+ T cells from PBMCs. As for subset: CD45RA+ positively selected. The CDR3: CASSRTGDNEQFF. DNA of the CDR3: TGCGCCAGCAGTCGGACAGGGGACAATGAGCAGTTCTTC.